The 23 T cell receptor beta chains reported below all come from one sample, sequenced in a study of tumor-infiltrating lymphocytes in localized non-small cell lung cancer. Sequencing used immunoSEQ multiplex PCR; TCRdb keeps in-frame clones, though not all of them. The sample carries thousands of clones, 70% to 85% recorded once. The source material was lung tumor tissue. The receptors stem from a human donor with non-small cell lung cancer.

The CDR3 DNA sequence: TGTGCCAGCAGTTTTTCAGGGCAGGCCGAGCAGTACTTC. This encodes CASSFSGQAEQYF. The chain links TRBV27 to TRBJ2-7; D may be TRBD1 (5 bases). There are 13 residues in the CDR3. V lost 3 bases to trimming and J lost 6 bases, with 12 bases between them. CDR1 and CDR2 (germline): MNHEY, SMNVEV (reference sequence).

The rearrangement uses TRBV6-6 and TRBJ2-2; 8 bases fit TRBD2. The CDR3 covers 14 residues. Germline trimming cut 6 bases from V and 1 base from J; bases unmatched to any gene: 1. CDR1 is MNHNY, CDR2 SVGAGI, per germline (reference sequence). CDR3 coding DNA: TGTGCCAGCAGCGGGGGGGTGAACACCGGGGAGCTGTTTTTT. This sequence encodes CASSGGVNTGELFF.

This clone was observed a single time. CDR3 amino acids: CASSPQAGSYNEQFF. The CDR3 coding sequence is TGTGCCAGTAGTCCCCAAGCGGGGAGTTACAATGAGCAGTTCTTC. This chain uses TRBV19 with TRBJ2-1; 7 bases map to TRBD2. The CDR3 covers 15 residues. Per germline, CDR1 LNHDA and CDR2 SQIVND (reference sequence). After removal of 5 bases from V and 4 bases from J, the junction contained 8 bases not matched to a gene.

The chain recombines TRBV10-3 with TRBJ1-6; D not certain. This CDR3 region has 14 residues. V lost 5 bases, J lost 6 bases, and 11 bases lay in between. Germline V gene data show CDR1 as ENHRY and CDR2 as SYGVKD. The CDR3 region is CAISPLAFNSPLHF. The CDR3 nucleotides read TGTGCCATCAGTCCGCTCGCCTTTAATTCACCCCTCCACTTT.

The rearrangement links TRBV4-1 to TRBJ2-5, with 9 bases aligning to TRBD1. The CDR3 length is 16 residues. CDR1 and CDR2 from the germline V gene are MGHRA and YSYEKL. With V trimmed by 5 bases and J by 2 bases, 9 bases remained unmatched. CDR3 sequence: CASSKLQGAAQETQYF. The CDR3 DNA is TGCGCCAGCAGCAAACTACAGGGGGCGGCGCAAGAGACCCAGTACTTC.

This sequence joins TRBV2 and TRBJ1-2; TRBD1 agrees at 7 bases. This CDR3 spans 15 amino acids. V trimming: 6 bases; J trimming: 1 base; junction bases outside the gene matches: 8. The germline gives CDR1 SNHLY, CDR2 FYNNEI. The CDR3 nucleotides read TGTGCCAGCAGAACACAGGGGACTGGTAACTATGGCTACACCTTC. It yields the protein CASRTQGTGNYGYTF.

The rearrangement joins TRBV4-3 to TRBJ1-2; D is unclear. Germline V gives CDR1 LGHNA, CDR2 YSLEER. V lost 0 bases and J lost 7, with 12 bases in between. This CDR3 is 14 amino acids long. The CDR3 DNA follows: TGCGCCAGCAGCCAAGATTGGGCAGGCGGTGGCTACACCTTC. Residues: CASSQDWAGGGYTF.

The chain employs TRBV14 and TRBJ1-5; D remains ambiguous. This CDR3 has 13 amino acids. Germline V CDR1 and CDR2: SGHDN, FVKESK. The ends were cut back, 1 base at V and 9 bases at J, with 10 bases in the middle. The CDR3: CASSQGALRPQHF. DNA of the CDR3: TGTGCCAGCAGCCAAGGGGCTTTAAGGCCCCAGCATTTT. Full variable domain (outside the CDR3, taken from reference TRBV14 and TRBJ1-5): EAGVTQFPSHSVIEKGQTVTLRCDPISGHDNLYWYRRVMGKEIKFLLHFVKESKQDESGMPNNRFLAERTGGTYSTLKVQPAELEDSGVYFCASSQGALRPQHFGDGTRLSIL.

The chain carries TRBV11-2 and TRBJ1-3; no reliable D call. CDR1 SGHAT and CDR2 FQNNGV come from the germline V gene. The CDR3 covers 13 residues. V was cut by 1 base and J by 4 bases, with 5 bases left in between. CDR3 sequence reads: CASSLGEGNTIYF. DNA of the CDR3: TGTGCCAGCAGCTTAGGCGAGGGAAACACCATATATTTT.

This chain uses TRBV9 with TRBJ1-2; D gene ambiguous. Trimming removed 0 bases from V and 8 bases from J, with 8 bases in between. The CDR3 loop spans 12 amino acids. In germline, CDR1 is SGDLS, CDR2 YYNGEE. The CDR3 nucleotides read TGTGCCAGCAGCGTAGACGGGAGAGGCTACACCTTC. Protein: CASSVDGRGYTF. Looking up the rest from reference TRBV9 and TRBJ1-2 gives the full variable domain: DSGVTQTPKHLITATGQRVTLRCSPRSGDLSVYWYQQSLDQGLQFLIQYYNGEERAKGNILERFSAQQFPDLHSELNLSSLELGDSALYFCASSVDGRGYTFGSGTRLTVV.

V is TRBV6-6 and J is TRBJ1-1, with no clear D. CDR1 MNHNY and CDR2 SVGAGI come from the germline V gene (reference sequence). V lost 7 bases and J 3 bases, leaving 9 bases between the germline ends. This CDR3 has 12 amino acids. The CDR3 protein is CASNFWDTEAFF. Written as DNA, the CDR3 is TGTGCCAGCAATTTTTGGGACACTGAAGCTTTCTTT.

The chain links TRBV5-6 to TRBJ2-1; D gene unclear. CDR1 SGHDT and CDR2 YYEEEE come from the germline V gene. Trimming cost V 0 bases and J 8 bases, with 18 bases left between them. The CDR3 is made up of 16 amino acids. DNA of the CDR3: TGTGCCAGCAGCTTGGGCCTTGCGATCCGATGGGATGAGCAGTTCTTC. Translation: CASSLGLAIRWDEQFF.

This clone was seen more than once but under ten times. The chain couples TRBV11-2 to TRBJ1-1; possibly TRBD1 for D (5 bases). Germline V gene data show CDR1 as SGHAT and CDR2 as FQNNGV. The CDR3 contains 13 residues. The V end lost 5 bases, the J end lost 1 base, and 8 bases lay between the germline ends. DNA of the CDR3: TGTGCCAGCAGCCATGGGGGGAACACTGAAGCTTTCTTT. This translates into CASSHGGNTEAFF.

The chain is built from TRBV9 and TRBJ1-3; D unclear. Trimming removed 0 bases from V and 0 bases from J, with 7 bases in between. The CDR3 has 15 amino acids. Germline V CDR1 and CDR2: SGDLS, YYNGEE. Written as DNA, the CDR3 is TGTGCCAGCAGCGTAGGGCCGTCCTCTGGAAACACCATATATTTT. It is translated as CASSVGPSSGNTIYF.

This chain connects TRBV6-5 to TRBJ1-1; D remains ambiguous. V was cut by 8 bases and J by 4 bases, with 11 bases left in between. Germline CDR1 MNHEY, CDR2 SVGAGI. There are 12 residues in the CDR3. This CDR3 is CASRRSGTEAFF. Written as DNA, the CDR3 is TGTGCCAGCCGGCGGTCCGGCACTGAAGCTTTCTTT.

The J gene is TRBJ2-2, the V gene TRBV7-8; 13 nucleotides align to TRBD2. In germline, CDR1 is SGHVS, CDR2 FQNEAQ. This CDR3 spans 18 amino acids. The V and J ends lost 1 base and 2 bases, in that order; junction bases with no gene match: 4. In DNA, the CDR3 is TGTGCCAGCAGCTTAGTCCGGACTAGCGGGGGTAACACCGGGGAGCTGTTTTTT. The encoded protein is CASSLVRTSGGNTGELFF. The variable domain in full, completed from reference TRBV7-8 and TRBJ2-2, reads GAGVSQSPRYKVAKRGQDVALRCDPISGHVSLFWYQQALGQGPEFLTYFQNEAQLDKSGLPSDRFFAERPEGSVSTLKIQRTQQEDSAVYLCASSLVRTSGGNTGELFFGEGSRLTVL.

This clone was observed a handful of times. The J gene is TRBJ1-1, the V gene TRBV2; no firm D call. The germline V gene encodes CDR1 SNHLY and CDR2 FYNNEI. The V and J ends lost 6 bases and 1 base respectively, with 12 bases between them. There are 14 residues in the CDR3. The CDR3 DNA sequence: TGTGCCAGCAGCCCTATGGCGGGGAACACTGAAGCTTTCTTT. Translated: CASSPMAGNTEAFF.

Judged by abundance, this clone is medium-sized. The gene calls are TRBV10-2 and TRBJ2-2, with D possibly being TRBD2 (6 bases). This CDR3 is built from 14 residues. Trimming left V 3 bases short and J 7 bases short, with 12 bases between. CDR1 is WSHSY, CDR2 SAAADI, per germline. DNA for the CDR3: TGCGCCAGCAGTGAATCGGGGGACCTCGGGGAGCTGTTTTTT. Amino acids: CASSESGDLGELFF.

On this clone itself: One end of the junction varies from germline; a read error may be responsible. The V gene is TRBV7-7, the J gene TRBJ2-5; 11 bases fit TRBD1. Germline V gives CDR1 SSHAT, CDR2 FNYEAQ (reference sequence). CDR3 length equals 14 residues. CDR3 sequence: CASSWGQGGETQYF. DNA of the CDR3: TGTGCTAGCAGCTGGGGACAGGGGGGAGAGACCCAGTACTTC.

This clone was observed a few times. The V call is TRBV9, the J call TRBJ1-1; D call uncertain. The CDR3 is 13 residues long. The V and J ends lost 0 bases and 5 bases respectively, with 8 bases between them. Germline V gene sequence: CDR1 SGDLS, CDR2 YYNGEE. CDR3 region: CASSVVTGTEAFF. CDR3 in DNA: TGTGCCAGCAGCGTAGTAACGGGGACTGAAGCTTTCTTT.

The chain combines TRBV27 with TRBJ1-2; D is perhaps TRBD1 (5 bases). Looked up from germline, CDR1 is MNHEY and CDR2 is SMNVEV (reference sequence). Trimming shortened V by 0 bases and J by 0 bases, and 11 bases separated the two germline ends. The CDR3 consists of 16 residues. CDR3 DNA: TGTGCCAGCAGTTTATCGATCCAGACAGCTAACTATGGCTACACCTTC. It is translated as CASSLSIQTANYGYTF.

The chain employs TRBV6-6 and TRBJ1-4; no definite D call. The germline V and J ends were trimmed by 0 bases and 8 bases, with 7 bases remaining between them. The CDR3 spans 13 residues. Looked up from germline, CDR1 is MNHNY and CDR2 is SVGAGI (reference sequence). The CDR3 loop reads CASSYSLGEKLFF. DNA for the CDR3: TGTGCCAGCAGTTACTCGTTGGGGGAAAAACTGTTTTTT.

Relative to its sample, this clone is large. V and J are TRBV5-1 and TRBJ2-2, with 9 positions matching TRBD2. J was trimmed by 4 bases and V by 7 bases; bases with no gene match: 5. The CDR3 is 14 amino acids. The germline V gene has CDR1 SGHRS and CDR2 YFSETQ. The CDR3 here is CASRSGGVTGELFF. The CDR3, as DNA: TGCGCCAGCCGTAGCGGGGGAGTCACCGGGGAGCTGTTTTTT.